This T cell receptor (beta chain) was sequenced for a study of T cell repertoires in ileal Crohn's disease. Sequencing was performed with immunoSEQ multiplex PCR; in TCRdb, only in-frame clones are kept and a portion is missing. The data hold 13,000 or so clones, with nearly 90% observed a single time. J was trimmed by 6 bases and V by 5 bases; bases with no gene match: 6. Germline V lookup: CDR1 SGHAT, CDR2 FQDESV (reference sequence). The CDR3 runs to 13 residues. Source material: ileal tissue. The chain couples TRBV11-1 to TRBJ1-2; 7 nucleotides match TRBD1. This receptor was taken from an adult with Crohn's disease. The CDR3: CASSDRALDGYTF. For the CDR3, the DNA is TGTGCCAGCAGCGACAGGGCACTCGATGGCTACACCTTC.